The 13 T cell receptor beta chains below all came from one sample that was sequenced in a study of T cell responses to AZD1222 COVID-19 vaccine. Profiled with immunoSEQ multiplex PCR; TCRdb holds only in-frame clones, not every one. Of 95,000 to 100,000 clones listed, around 84% are singletons. The sequenced sample was peripheral blood, obtained on day 0 of AZD1222 vaccination. The receptors shown here come from an adult in good health.

Notes on this clone: Other DNA sequences in the same sample also yield this CDR3. The genes are TRBV5-1 and TRBJ2-5; D uncertain. The germline V gene has CDR1 SGHRS and CDR2 YFSETQ. The V end lost 0 bases, the J end lost 5 bases, and 2 bases lay between the germline ends. This CDR3 has 11 amino acids. In nucleotides, the CDR3 is TGCGCCAGCAGCTTGGCTGAGACCCAGTACTTC. This translates into CASSLAETQYF.

The rearrangement links TRBV7-9 to TRBJ1-5, with no clear D. This CDR3 region has 14 residues. V lost 5 bases, J lost 1 base, and 9 bases lay in between. Germline V gene sequence: CDR1 SEHNR, CDR2 FQNEAQ (reference sequence). This CDR3 reads CASSPGSSNQPQHF. In DNA, the CDR3 is TGTGCCAGCAGCCCGGGGAGCAGCAATCAGCCCCAGCATTTT.

This clone was seen a single time. The chain recombines TRBV30 with TRBJ1-1; D may be TRBD1 (6 bases). Between the trimmed V and J ends, which lost 2 bases and 10 bases, there was a span of 20 bases. Germline loops: CDR1 GTSNPN, CDR2 SVGIG (reference sequence). CDR3 length: 14 amino acids. The CDR3 here is CAWSPMDPSRGAFF. Here the CDR3 DNA reads TGTGCCTGGAGTCCGATGGACCCCTCCAGGGGAGCTTTCTTT.

V is TRBV28 and J is TRBJ1-3; 8 nucleotides line up with TRBD1. The CDR3 contains 16 residues. Per germline, CDR1 MDHEN and CDR2 SYDVKM. Germline trimming cut 4 bases from V and 8 bases from J; bases unmatched to any gene: 13. The CDR3 reads CASSSFGRGRGDTIYF. CDR3 bases: TGTGCCAGCAGTTCCTTCGGCAGGGGGCGCGGAGACACCATATATTTT.

The chain has TRBV7-3 and TRBJ2-1; maybe TRBD2 (6 bases). This CDR3 contains 16 residues. Germline CDR1 SGHTA, CDR2 FQGTGA. Trimming took off 6 bases at V and 3 bases at J, with 18 bases between the two ends. The CDR3 reads CASRPSPAGHYNEQFF. Written as DNA, the CDR3 is TGTGCCAGCAGGCCCTCACCAGCGGGCCACTACAATGAGCAGTTCTTC. Variable domain in full (rest from reference TRBV7-3 and TRBJ2-1): GAGVSQTPSNKVTEKGKYVELRCDPISGHTALYWYRQSLGQGPEFLIYFQGTGAADDSGLPNDRFFAVRPEGSVSTLKIQRTERGDSAVYLCASRPSPAGHYNEQFFGPGTRLTVL.

This chain uses TRBV5-5 with TRBJ2-7, with no clear D. The CDR3 contains 15 residues. V lost 0 bases to trimming and J lost 4 bases, with 14 bases between them. The germline CDR1 and CDR2 sequences are SGHKS and YYEKEE (reference sequence). CDR3 region: CASSLDYTRAYEQYF. CDR3 bases: TGTGCCAGCAGCTTGGACTATACAAGAGCTTACGAGCAGTACTTC.

The V call is TRBV2, the J call TRBJ2-2; 10 bases map to TRBD2. This CDR3 is built from 15 residues. Unmatched junction bases numbered 8, after V lost 7 bases and J lost 6 bases. CDR1 and CDR2 (germline): SNHLY, FYNNEI. CDR3 in DNA: TGTGCCAGCAAACCGGCAGCGGGAGGGGCCGGGGAGCTGTTTTTT. Encoded protein: CASKPAAGGAGELFF.

The chain links TRBV9 to TRBJ2-7, with TRBD2 matching 14 bases. The length of the CDR3 is 16 residues. Germline V CDR1 and CDR2: SGDLS, YYNGEE. The ends lost 4 bases at V and 4 bases at J; junction bases unmatched: 7. CDR3 amino acids: CASSQSGTSGSYEQYF. For the CDR3, the DNA is TGTGCCAGCAGCCAAAGTGGGACTAGCGGGAGTTACGAGCAGTACTTC.

The chain links TRBV9 to TRBJ2-1; D is tentatively TRBD1 or TRBD2 (5 bases each). The CDR3 runs to 13 residues. Germline V gene lookup returns CDR1 SGDLS and CDR2 YYNGEE. V lost 1 base to trimming and J lost 8 bases, with 10 bases between them. The CDR3 loop reads CASSVTTGHEQFF. For the CDR3, the DNA is TGTGCCAGCAGCGTAACCACGGGACATGAGCAGTTCTTC.

This clone was recorded a few times. CDR3 in amino acids: CATPPHRNTGELFF. The CDR3 DNA follows: TGTGCCACCCCCCCCCACAGAAACACCGGGGAGCTGTTTTTT. The rearrangement joins TRBV7-9 to TRBJ2-2, with D uncertain. Trimming took 10 bases from V and 2 from J, leaving 14 bases between them. Germline values: CDR1 SEHNR, CDR2 FQNEAQ (reference sequence). This CDR3 is 14 amino acids long. Based on the CDR3 plus reference TRBV7-9 and TRBJ2-2, the full variable domain is DTGVSQNPRHKITKRGQNVTFRCDPISEHNRLYWYRQTLGQGPEFLTYFQNEAQLEKSRLLSDRFSAERPKGSFSTLEIQRTEQGDSAMYLCATPPHRNTGELFFGEGSRLTVL.

The chain recombines TRBV29-1 with TRBJ2-1, with D perhaps given as TRBD1 or TRBD2 (5 bases each). Germline V gene sequence: CDR1 SQVTM, CDR2 ANQGSEA. This CDR3 has 14 residues. Trimming took 6 bases from V and 3 from J, leaving 15 bases between them. In nucleotides, the CDR3 is TGCAGCGTCAACGGGGACGGATACTACAATGAGCAGTTCTTC. This encodes CSVNGDGYYNEQFF.

The J gene is TRBJ1-1, the V gene TRBV6-5; D is unclear. The CDR3 extends over 13 amino acids. The germline gives CDR1 MNHEY, CDR2 SVGAGI. V gave up 8 bases and J gave up 1 base, with 11 bases separating them. This chain's CDR3 is CASFYQWNTEAFF. Here the CDR3 DNA reads TGTGCCAGCTTCTACCAATGGAACACTGAAGCTTTCTTT.

The V gene is TRBV7-8, the J gene TRBJ2-1; tentative D call: TRBD1 (6 bases). The ends were cut back, 5 bases at V and 6 bases at J, with 14 bases in the middle. CDR1 is SGHVS and CDR2 is FQNEAQ in the germline V gene. CDR3 length equals 14 residues. As DNA, the CDR3 is TGTGCCAGCAGCCTACAGGGTCACCCCAATGAGCAGTTCTTC. Translation: CASSLQGHPNEQFF.